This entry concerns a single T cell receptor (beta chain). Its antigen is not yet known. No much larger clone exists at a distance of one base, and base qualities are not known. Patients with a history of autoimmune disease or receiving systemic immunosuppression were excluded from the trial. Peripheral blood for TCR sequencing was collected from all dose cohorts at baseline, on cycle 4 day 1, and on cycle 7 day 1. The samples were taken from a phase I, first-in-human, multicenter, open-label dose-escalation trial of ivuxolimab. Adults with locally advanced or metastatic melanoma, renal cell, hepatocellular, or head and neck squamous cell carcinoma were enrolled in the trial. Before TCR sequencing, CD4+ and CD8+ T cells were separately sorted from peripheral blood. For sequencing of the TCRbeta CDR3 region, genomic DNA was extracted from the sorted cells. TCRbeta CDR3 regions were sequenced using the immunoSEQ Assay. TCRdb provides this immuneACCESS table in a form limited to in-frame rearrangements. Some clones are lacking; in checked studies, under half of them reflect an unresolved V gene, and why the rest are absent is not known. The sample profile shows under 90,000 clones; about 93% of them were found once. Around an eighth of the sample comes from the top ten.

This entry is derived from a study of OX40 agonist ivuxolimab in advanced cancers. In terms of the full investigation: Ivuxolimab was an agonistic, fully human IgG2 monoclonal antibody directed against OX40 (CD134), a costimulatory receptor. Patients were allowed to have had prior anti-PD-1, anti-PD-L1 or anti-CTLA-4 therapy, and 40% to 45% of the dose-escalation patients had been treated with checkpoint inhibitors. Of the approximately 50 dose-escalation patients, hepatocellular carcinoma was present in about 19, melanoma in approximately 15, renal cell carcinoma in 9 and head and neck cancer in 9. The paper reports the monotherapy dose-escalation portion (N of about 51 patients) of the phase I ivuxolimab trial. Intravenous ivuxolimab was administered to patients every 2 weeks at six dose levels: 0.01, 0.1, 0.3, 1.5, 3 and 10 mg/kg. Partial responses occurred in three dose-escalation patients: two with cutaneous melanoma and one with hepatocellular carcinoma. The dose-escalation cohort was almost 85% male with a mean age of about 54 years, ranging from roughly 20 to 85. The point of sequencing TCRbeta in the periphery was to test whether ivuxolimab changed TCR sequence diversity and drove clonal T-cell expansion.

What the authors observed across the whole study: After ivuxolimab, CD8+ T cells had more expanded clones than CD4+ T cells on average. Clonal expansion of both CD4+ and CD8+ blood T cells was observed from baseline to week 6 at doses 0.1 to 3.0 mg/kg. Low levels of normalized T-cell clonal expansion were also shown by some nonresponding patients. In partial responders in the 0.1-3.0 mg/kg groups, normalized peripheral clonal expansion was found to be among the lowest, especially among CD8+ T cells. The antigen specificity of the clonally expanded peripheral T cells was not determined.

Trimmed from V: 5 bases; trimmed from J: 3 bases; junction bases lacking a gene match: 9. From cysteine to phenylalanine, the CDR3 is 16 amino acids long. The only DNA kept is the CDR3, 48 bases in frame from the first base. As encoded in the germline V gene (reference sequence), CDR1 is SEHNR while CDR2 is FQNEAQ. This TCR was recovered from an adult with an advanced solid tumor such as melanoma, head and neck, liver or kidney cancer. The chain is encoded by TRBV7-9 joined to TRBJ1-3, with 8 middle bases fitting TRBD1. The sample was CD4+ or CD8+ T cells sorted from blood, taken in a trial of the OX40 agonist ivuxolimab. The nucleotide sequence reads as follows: TGTGCCAGCAGCAATCGTGCCGACAGGGGTGGAAACACCATATATTTT. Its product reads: CASSNRADRGGNTIYF.